This T cell receptor (beta chain) came from a study of control samples from healthy donors and cancer patients. CDR3 length: 14 residues. Trimming left V 4 bases short and J 1 base short, with 9 bases between. Looked up from germline, CDR1 is LGHNA and CDR2 is YSLEER. TCRdb's table, derived via immunoSEQ multiplex PCR, lists solely in-frame clones and lacks some. The sample consists of about 83,000 clones, around 91% of them appearing once. Material for sequencing was blood. This sequence joins TRBV4-3 and TRBJ2-3; D is possibly TRBD2 (5 bases). This receptor was taken from a young man in good health. Here the CDR3 reads CASSPTRGTDTQYF. The CDR3 DNA sequence: TGCGCCAGCAGCCCAACTAGGGGCACAGATACGCAGTATTTT.